The sequence of this T cell receptor (beta chain) was determined in a study of T cells after yellow fever vaccination. The germline gives CDR1 SGHTA, CDR2 FQGNSA. The CDR3 is 13 residues long. Trimming removed 1 base from V and 1 base from J, with 5 bases in between. General study findings and limits: Abundant bulk-derived clonotypes could contaminate FACS-sorted repertoires.

This clonotype was counted many times. Its specificity is unknown. One entry per CDR3 protein, called by TCRdb with MiXCR from the 5' RACE reads. The top ten hold under 55% of the sample, which has roughly 32,000 distinct CDR3 sequences, approximately 4.7% seen once. This chain connects TRBV7-2 to TRBJ2-7, with D unclear. This TCR derives from a young man who received the YFV17D yellow fever vaccine. Sequenced material: CD8+ T cells sorted from PBMCs, taken 5 days after the yellow fever booster vaccination. CDR3 loop: CASSLGDSYEQYF. The CDR3 nucleotides are TGTGCCAGCAGCTTAGGAGATTCCTACGAGCAGTACTTC.